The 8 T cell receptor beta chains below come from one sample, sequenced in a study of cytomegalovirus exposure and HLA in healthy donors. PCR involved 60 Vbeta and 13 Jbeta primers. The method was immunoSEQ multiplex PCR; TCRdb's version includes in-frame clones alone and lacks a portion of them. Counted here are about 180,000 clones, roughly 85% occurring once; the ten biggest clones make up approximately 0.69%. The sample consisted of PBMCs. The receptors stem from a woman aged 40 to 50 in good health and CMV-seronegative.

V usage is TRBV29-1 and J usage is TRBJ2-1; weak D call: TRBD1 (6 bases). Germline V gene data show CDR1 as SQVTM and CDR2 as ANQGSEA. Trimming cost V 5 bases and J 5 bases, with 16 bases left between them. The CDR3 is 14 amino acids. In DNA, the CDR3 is TGCAGCGTTTTTACAGGGAGTTTCCACAATGAGCAGTTCTTC. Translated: CSVFTGSFHNEQFF.

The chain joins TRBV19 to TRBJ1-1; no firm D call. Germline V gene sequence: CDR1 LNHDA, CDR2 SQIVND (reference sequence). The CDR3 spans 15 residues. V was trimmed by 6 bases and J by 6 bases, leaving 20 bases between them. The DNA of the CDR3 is TGTGCCAGTAGCGCCCTGGGGAGGGCTCCCCCTGAAGCTTTCTTT. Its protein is CASSALGRAPPEAFF.

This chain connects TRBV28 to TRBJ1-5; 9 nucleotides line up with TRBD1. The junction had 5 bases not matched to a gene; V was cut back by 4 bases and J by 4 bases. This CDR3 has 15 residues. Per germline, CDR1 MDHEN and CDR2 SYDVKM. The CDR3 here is CASSSSGTGNQPQHF. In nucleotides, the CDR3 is TGTGCCAGCAGTTCATCCGGGACAGGGAATCAGCCCCAGCATTTT.

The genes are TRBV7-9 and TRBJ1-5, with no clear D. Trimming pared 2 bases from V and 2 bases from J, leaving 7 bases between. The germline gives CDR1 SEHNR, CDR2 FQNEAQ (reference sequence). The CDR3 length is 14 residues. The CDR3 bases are TGTGCCAGCAGCTTATCCCAGGGCAATCAGCCCCAGCATTTT. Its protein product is CASSLSQGNQPQHF.

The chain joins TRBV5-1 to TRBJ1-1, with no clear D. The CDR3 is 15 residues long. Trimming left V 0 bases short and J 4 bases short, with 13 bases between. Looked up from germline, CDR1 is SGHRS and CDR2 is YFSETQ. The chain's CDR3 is CASSLVSRMSTEAFF. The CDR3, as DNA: TGCGCCAGCAGCTTGGTTTCGCGGATGAGCACTGAAGCTTTCTTT.

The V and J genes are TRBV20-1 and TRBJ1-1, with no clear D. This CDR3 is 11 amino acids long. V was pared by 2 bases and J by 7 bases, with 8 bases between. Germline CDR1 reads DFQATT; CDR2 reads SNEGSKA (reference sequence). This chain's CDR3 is CSARSTIEAFF. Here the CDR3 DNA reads TGCAGTGCTAGAAGTACAATTGAAGCTTTCTTT.

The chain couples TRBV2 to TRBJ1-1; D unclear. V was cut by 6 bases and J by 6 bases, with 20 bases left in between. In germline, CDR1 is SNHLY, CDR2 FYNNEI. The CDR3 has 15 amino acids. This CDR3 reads CASREKSQRAAEAFF. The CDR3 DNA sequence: TGTGCCAGCAGGGAGAAAAGCCAGCGGGCGGCTGAAGCTTTCTTT.

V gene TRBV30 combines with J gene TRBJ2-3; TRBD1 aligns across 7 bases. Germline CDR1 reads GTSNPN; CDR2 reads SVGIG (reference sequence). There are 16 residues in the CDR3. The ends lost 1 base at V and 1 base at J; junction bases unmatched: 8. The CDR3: CAWSGYPQGGTDTQYF. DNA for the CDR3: TGTGCCTGGAGTGGCTACCCGCAGGGGGGCACAGATACGCAGTATTTT.